Shown below are 24 T cell receptor beta chains from a single sample sequenced in a study of beta chain features in type 1 diabetes. Whole-study results and caveats: Type 1 diabetes patients had moderately but significantly shorter TCRB CDR3s in all four CD4+ subsets.

Expressed TCRB transcripts were sequenced after all isolated RNA was converted to cDNA. Sequencing used immunoSEQ multiplex PCR; TCRdb keeps in-frame clones, though not all of them. The sample shows more than 100,000 clones, 28% of them seen only once. No antigen has been identified for these receptors. Sequencing used central memory CD4+ T cells from blood. The origin of the receptors is a woman aged 18-35 years with type 1 diabetes.

This clone has only a few counts. Other DNA sequences in this sample translate to the same CDR3. The chain recombines TRBV2 with TRBJ1-2; the match to TRBD1 covers 7 bases. The ends lost 8 bases at V and 2 bases at J; junction bases unmatched: 8. The CDR3 consists of 14 residues. The germline CDR1 and CDR2 sequences are SNHLY and FYNNEI. The chain's CDR3 is CASPRDSVNYGYTF. The CDR3 DNA follows: TGTGCCAGCCCCAGGGACAGCGTCAACTATGGCTACACCTTC.

This sequence joins TRBV7-6 and TRBJ2-3; 10 bases fit TRBD2. This CDR3 region has 16 residues. The J segment lost 0 bases and the V segment lost 5 bases, leaving 5 bases of the junction unmatched. Germline CDR1 SGHVS, CDR2 FNYEAQ. The CDR3 sequence is CASSRWTSGSTDTQYF. CDR3 bases: TGTGCCAGCAGCAGATGGACTAGCGGCAGCACAGATACGCAGTATTTT.

The chain carries TRBV7-8 and TRBJ1-4, with 7 bases matching TRBD1. The CDR3 covers 14 residues. V dropped 6 bases and J dropped 7; count of bases not matched to a gene: 8. CDR1 and CDR2 from the germline V gene are SGHVS and FQNEAQ. The CDR3 nucleotides are TGTGCCAGCAGTCGACAGGGAGTAAGTGAAAAACTGTTTTTT. This gives the protein CASSRQGVSEKLFF.

The gene calls are TRBV30 and TRBJ1-3, with no clear D. The CDR3 spans 11 residues. In germline, CDR1 is GTSNPN, CDR2 SVGIG (reference sequence). With 1 base removed from V and 8 bases from J, the gap between germline ends came to 6 bases. The CDR3 region is CAWSERDTIYF. The DNA for the CDR3 is TGTGCCTGGAGTGAGCGGGACACCATATATTTT.

This clone turned up a few times. This rearrangement joins TRBV18 to TRBJ1-1, with unresolved D. V dropped 3 bases and J dropped 7 bases, with 6 bases sitting between them. CDR1 is KGHSH and CDR2 is LQKENI in the germline V gene. The CDR3 runs to 11 residues. The CDR3 protein is CASSPTVEAFF. The CDR3 region has the DNA TGTGCCAGCTCACCTACAGTTGAAGCTTTCTTT. Drawing the rest from reference TRBV18 and TRBJ1-1, the complete variable domain is NAGVMQNPRHLVRRRGQEARLRCSPMKGHSHVYWYRQLPEEGLKFMVYLQKENIIDESGMPKERFSAEFPKEGPSILRIQQVVRGDSAAYFCASSPTVEAFFGQGTRLTVV.

This clone was counted between two and nine times. This chain links TRBV19 with TRBJ1-1, with D hard to call. The CDR3 consists of 14 residues. Trimming pared 7 bases from V and 0 bases from J, leaving 12 bases between. Germline CDR1 LNHDA, CDR2 SQIVND (reference sequence). CDR3 in amino acids: CASNLRGLNTEAFF. In nucleotides, the CDR3 is TGTGCCAGTAACCTACGGGGTTTGAACACTGAAGCTTTCTTT.

There are a few counts of this clone. The V and J genes are TRBV2 and TRBJ2-1; D perhaps matches TRBD1 (6 bases). The germline gives CDR1 SNHLY, CDR2 FYNNEI. CDR3 size: 14 residues. The V and J ends lost 7 bases and 10 bases respectively, with 20 bases between them. In nucleotides, the CDR3 is TGTGCCAGCACCCGAACCACAGGGACGGGGGAGCAGTTCTTC. This encodes CASTRTTGTGEQFF. Full variable domain (outside the CDR3, taken from reference TRBV2 and TRBJ2-1): EPEVTQTPSHQVTQMGQEVILRCVPISNHLYFYWYRQILGQKVEFLVSFYNNEISEKSEIFDDQFSVERPDGSNFTLKIRSTKLEDSAMYFCASTRTTGTGEQFFGPGTRLTVL.

The J gene is TRBJ2-1, the V gene TRBV18; 9 bases fit TRBD2. After removal of 0 bases from V and 9 bases from J, the junction contained 9 bases not matched to a gene. The CDR3 runs 16 residues. Germline CDR1 is KGHSH and CDR2 is LQKENI. The CDR3 sequence is CASSPPSIAGVGEQFF. In DNA, the CDR3 is TGTGCCAGCTCACCACCCAGCATAGCGGGAGTAGGTGAGCAGTTCTTC.

This clone was picked up a small number of times. The V gene is TRBV7-9, the J gene TRBJ2-1, with unresolved D. There are 12 residues in the CDR3. V was clipped by 1 base and J by 10 bases, with 8 bases between them. CDR1 SEHNR and CDR2 FQNEAQ come from the germline V gene (reference sequence). CDR3 region: CASSLEHPEQFF. In DNA form, the CDR3 reads TGTGCCAGCAGCTTAGAACATCCAGAGCAGTTCTTC.

This clone was detected only a few times. The CDR3 loop is CASSPPGQGNTEAFF. The CDR3 DNA is TGTGCCAGCTCACCACCGGGACAGGGGAACACTGAAGCTTTCTTT. The chain carries TRBV18 and TRBJ1-1; 9 bases align to TRBD1. Germline assignment: CDR1 KGHSH and CDR2 LQKENI. This CDR3 contains 15 residues. Trimming took 0 bases from V and 1 from J; bases not matched to a gene: 0. Together with reference TRBV18 and TRBJ1-1, the CDR3 gives the full variable domain: NAGVMQNPRHLVRRRGQEARLRCSPMKGHSHVYWYRQLPEEGLKFMVYLQKENIIDESGMPKERFSAEFPKEGPSILRIQQVVRGDSAAYFCASSPPGQGNTEAFFGQGTRLTVV.

This clone was picked up a small number of times. The genes are TRBV9 and TRBJ2-7, with D maybe TRBD2 (5 bases). This CDR3 spans 14 amino acids. V shed 3 bases and J shed 6 bases, with 16 bases lying between them. In germline, CDR1 is SGDLS, CDR2 YYNGEE. The CDR3: CASSGVEGEGEQYF. As DNA, the CDR3 is TGTGCCAGCAGCGGTGTTGAGGGAGAAGGCGAGCAGTACTTC.

This sequence joins TRBV7-2 and TRBJ2-1; no clear D. The CDR3 covers 13 residues. V dropped 5 bases and J dropped 5 bases, with 10 bases sitting between them. The V gene's germline CDR1 is SGHTA and CDR2 FQGNSA. CDR3 sequence (DNA): TGTGCCAGCAGCCAACAGTTCGACAATGAGCAGTTCTTC. It codes for CASSQQFDNEQFF.

This clone has more than one count but fewer than ten. This chain uses TRBV6-1 with TRBJ1-5; possible D gene TRBD1, 5 bases. CDR3 length: 14 residues. The V gene's germline CDR1 is MNHNS and CDR2 SASEGT. V shed 4 bases and J shed 5 bases, with 12 bases lying between them. CDR3 in amino acids: CASSGPGGYQPQHF. DNA for the CDR3: TGTGCCAGCAGTGGCCCTGGGGGGTATCAGCCCCAGCATTTT.

The sample holds a few counts of this clone. The chain combines TRBV19 with TRBJ2-1, with 14 bases fitting TRBD2. Germline-derived CDR1 and CDR2 are LNHDA and SQIVND (reference sequence). The CDR3 is made up of 15 amino acids. The junction had 5 bases not matched to a gene; V was cut back by 4 bases and J by 9 bases. Here the CDR3 DNA reads TGTGCCAGTAGTAGGGGACTAGCGGGAGACCTTGAGCAGTTCTTC. Its protein is CASSRGLAGDLEQFF.

The chain has TRBV9 and TRBJ2-5; 8 bases map to TRBD2. Germline V gene sequence: CDR1 SGDLS, CDR2 YYNGEE. V was clipped by 0 bases and J by 5 bases; unmatched bases: 6. The CDR3 spans 15 residues. In DNA, the CDR3 is TGTGCCAGCAGCGTAGCGACGGGAGGGGCTGAGACCCAGTACTTC. Translation gives CASSVATGGAETQYF.

The chain recombines TRBV19 with TRBJ1-2; D perhaps matches TRBD1 (6 bases). The ends were cut back, 6 bases at V and 9 bases at J, with 20 bases in the middle. Germline V gene sequence: CDR1 LNHDA, CDR2 SQIVND (reference sequence). The CDR3 contains 14 residues. The CDR3 loop is CASRDSTLGGSYTF. CDR3 coding DNA: TGTGCCAGTAGGGACAGTACCCTTGGAGGAAGCTACACCTTC.

The chain combines TRBV19 with TRBJ2-1, with a tentative D call TRBD1 (6 bases). V lost 8 bases to trimming and J lost 4 bases, with 15 bases between them. The CDR3 is made up of 14 amino acids. Germline lookup yields CDR1 LNHDA and CDR2 SQIVND (reference sequence). CDR3 in DNA: TGTGCCAGTGTGGAGGCAGGGGCATACAATGAGCAGTTCTTC. Its protein is CASVEAGAYNEQFF.

This clone was seen a handful of times. The chain is built from TRBV5-1 and TRBJ2-5; 8 nucleotides align to TRBD2. Per germline, CDR1 SGHRS and CDR2 YFSETQ. The CDR3 runs 15 residues. J lost 1 base, V lost 4 bases, and 6 bases had no gene match. CDR3 in amino acids: CASSAGGPRQETQYF. The CDR3, as DNA: TGCGCCAGCAGCGCGGGGGGCCCTCGCCAAGAGACCCAGTACTTC.

The table lists this clone with a few counts. The rearrangement joins TRBV11-3 to TRBJ2-7, with TRBD2 as a possible D gene (5 bases). The length of the CDR3 is 15 residues. The germline CDR1 and CDR2 sequences are SGHNT and YENEEA. The ends were cut back, 2 bases at V and 0 bases at J, with 11 bases in the middle. CDR3 loop: CASSLYEGPSYEQYV. CDR3 sequence (DNA): TGTGCCAGCAGCTTATACGAGGGCCCCTCCTACGAGCAGTACGTC.

The chain couples TRBV2 to TRBJ1-2, with D perhaps TRBD1 (5 bases). Trimming pared 4 bases from V and 8 bases from J, leaving 11 bases between. The CDR3 covers 12 residues. Germline CDR1 and CDR2: SNHLY and FYNNEI. Written as DNA, the CDR3 is TGTGCCAGCAGTGTTAGGGGAGGGGGCTACACCTTC. Its protein product is CASSVRGGGYTF.

This sequence joins TRBV4-2 and TRBJ2-3; D unresolved. Germline-derived CDR1 and CDR2 are LGHNA and YNFKEQ. V lost 5 bases, J lost 2 bases, and 11 bases lay in between. The CDR3 totals 14 residues. CDR3 loop: CASSSIDSTDTQYF. The CDR3 DNA reads TGTGCCAGCAGCTCGATCGACTCCACAGATACGCAGTATTTT.

The rearrangement links TRBV15 to TRBJ2-3; 9 bases are shared with TRBD1. V was pared by 6 bases and J by 6 bases, with 7 bases of the junction left unmatched. This CDR3 is built from 14 residues. Germline V gene sequence: CDR1 LNHNV, CDR2 YYDKDF (reference sequence). CDR3 protein: CATSPSTGGDTQYF. The DNA of the CDR3 is TGTGCCACCAGTCCTTCTACAGGGGGCGATACGCAGTATTTT.

This clone was seen a few times. This chain joins TRBV19 and TRBJ2-1, with TRBD2 matching 7 bases. This CDR3 is built from 17 residues. Germline CDR1 reads LNHDA; CDR2 reads SQIVND (reference sequence). With V trimmed by 2 bases and J by 0 bases, 7 bases remained unmatched. The CDR3 sequence: CASSIPASGPSYNEQFF. The CDR3 bases are TGTGCCAGTAGTATACCGGCTAGCGGACCCTCCTACAATGAGCAGTTCTTC.

The genes are TRBV18 and TRBJ2-7; TRBD2 matches at 7 bases. With 6 bases clipped from V and 2 bases from J, the junction kept 7 bases outside the gene matches. Germline V gene lookup returns CDR1 KGHSH and CDR2 LQKENI. This CDR3 has 14 residues. In nucleotides, the CDR3 is TGTGCCAGCTCGGCTAGCGGACTACCCTACGAGCAGTACTTC. Its protein is CASSASGLPYEQYF.